The entry below gives a single TCR beta chain sequence along with its context. The sample originates from a study of T cells in Graves' hyperthyroidism and ophthalmopathy. The V segment lost 6 bases and the J segment 6 bases; nucleotides outside the gene matches: 4. CDR1 MDHEN and CDR2 SYDVKM come from the germline V gene. The CDR3 contains 13 residues. Using RNA transcripts as the source, TCR beta CDR3 regions were amplified. Researchers ran a first-round RT-PCR on the TCR CDR3 using the HTBI primer set. MiXCR was run by TCRdb on the multiplex PCR reads, yielding one entry per CDR3 protein. The top ten clones hold about a tenth of a sample with under 800,000 distinct CDR3 sequences, 14% of them seen once. Clinical symptoms, serum thyroxine, TRAb, thyroid ultrasound and orbital computed tomography informed diagnoses. Fresh peripheral blood, 8 to 10 ml, was the source of the PBMCs.

The clonotype originates from a woman under 30 with Graves' hyperthyroidism. Sequenced material: blood. This chain joins TRBV28 and TRBJ1-3, with 8 bases identical to TRBD1. The CDR3 DNA reads TGTGCCAGCAGACAGGGGGTGGAAAACACCATATATTTT. Its protein is CASRQGVENTIYF.